This T cell receptor beta chain emerged from a study of blood T cells in healthy people across ages. Trimming removed 3 bases at V and 0 bases at J, with 8 bases between. This CDR3 is 14 amino acids long. Germline V gives CDR1 SEHNR, CDR2 FQNEAQ (reference sequence). This clonotype was detected many times. Primed by a sample-barcoded 5' primer and a J-beta primer mix, a second PCR proceeded for 7 to 11 cycles. TCRdb redid the calling of the 5' RACE reads with MiXCR, one entry per CDR3 protein. Among 650,000 to 700,000 distinct CDR3 sequences listed, about 32% were seen once. This chain joins TRBV7-9 and TRBJ1-1; D unclear. The origin of this receptor is an elderly woman in good health. The specimen was blood. The CDR3 reads CASSFSRVNTEAFF. The CDR3 bases are TGTGCCAGCAGCTTCTCAAGGGTGAACACTGAAGCTTTCTTT.